The 20 T cell receptor beta chains below come from one sample, sequenced in a study of blood T cell repertoires in COVID-19. Clones were sequenced by immunoSEQ multiplex PCR, and TCRdb holds only the in-frame ones, with some missing. The sample shows approximately 25,000 clones, roughly 80% of them seen only once. The sequenced sample was peripheral blood. The receptors were sampled from a human donor in a cohort sampled during active COVID-19.

The chain couples TRBV4-3 to TRBJ1-5; D may be TRBD1 (6 bases). With 3 bases removed from V and 4 bases from J, the gap between germline ends came to 13 bases. Germline V gene data show CDR1 as LGHNA and CDR2 as YSLEER. CDR3 size: 15 residues. CDR3 in amino acids: CASSHKAGQNQPQHF. In nucleotides, the CDR3 is TGCGCCAGCAGCCACAAAGCAGGACAGAATCAGCCCCAGCATTTT.

This sequence joins TRBV4-2 and TRBJ2-7, with 10 bases aligning to TRBD2. V lost 1 base to trimming and J lost 5 bases; unmatched junction nucleotides: 8. Germline CDR1 reads LGHNA; CDR2 reads YNFKEQ. The CDR3 contains 16 residues. CDR3 loop: CASSQGSGRSTDEQYF. DNA for the CDR3: TGTGCCAGCAGCCAAGGTAGCGGGAGGAGCACGGACGAGCAGTACTTC.

J is TRBJ1-3 and V is TRBV19; no definite D call. Germline V lookup: CDR1 LNHDA, CDR2 SQIVND (reference sequence). The CDR3 is 15 residues long. V was shortened by 6 bases and J by 2 bases, with 14 bases between the two germline ends. The CDR3 is CASSPTDYPGNTIYF. In DNA form, the CDR3 reads TGTGCCAGTAGCCCGACTGATTACCCTGGAAACACCATATATTTT.

This clone was counted a few times. This chain joins TRBV7-8 and TRBJ2-1, with D perhaps matching TRBD1 (7 bases). V shed 5 bases and J shed 9 bases, with 14 bases lying between them. The CDR3 sequence is 13 residues long. Germline V gene lookup returns CDR1 SGHVS and CDR2 FQNEAQ. This CDR3 is CASSAGQSGEQFF. As DNA, the CDR3 is TGTGCCAGCAGCGCGGGACAGAGTGGTGAGCAGTTCTTC.

This chain uses TRBV6-2 or TRBV6-3 with TRBJ2-3; a possible D gene is TRBD2 (5 bases). The CDR3 runs 15 residues. Trimming pared 4 bases from V and 0 bases from J, leaving 11 bases between. Per germline, CDR1 MNHEY and CDR2 SVGEGT. The chain's CDR3 is CASSSAATSTDTQYF. CDR3 DNA: TGTGCCAGCAGTTCAGCGGCTACTAGCACAGATACGCAGTATTTT.

The chain uses TRBV9 and TRBJ2-7; a possible D gene is TRBD1 (7 bases). V dropped 5 bases and J dropped 1 base, with 13 bases sitting between them. The CDR3 has 14 residues. CDR1 is SGDLS and CDR2 is YYNGEE in the germline V gene. Here the CDR3 DNA reads TGTGCCAGCAGTGGGGGGACAGCGTCCTACGAGCAGTACTTC. Protein: CASSGGTASYEQYF.

The V call is TRBV11-2, the J call TRBJ2-5, with 11 positions matching TRBD2. The V gene end was trimmed by 2 bases and the J gene end by 5 bases; junction bases not matched to a gene: 7. Germline V gives CDR1 SGHAT, CDR2 FQNNGV. CDR3 length: 16 amino acids. The DNA of the CDR3 is TGTGCCAGCAGCTTAAATAGCGGGGGGGCCGGGGAGACCCAGTACTTC. Translation gives CASSLNSGGAGETQYF.

The V gene is TRBV6-5, the J gene TRBJ2-3, with 7 bases matching TRBD2. The J segment lost 0 bases and the V segment lost 2 bases, leaving 5 bases of the junction unmatched. The germline V gene encodes CDR1 MNHEY and CDR2 SVGAGI. This CDR3 is built from 16 residues. Here the CDR3 DNA reads TGTGCCAGCAGTTACGTGGTAGCGGGCAGCACAGATACGCAGTATTTT. It is translated as CASSYVVAGSTDTQYF.

The rearrangement joins TRBV28 to TRBJ2-7; 12 nucleotides match TRBD2. The junction had 11 bases not matched to a gene; V was cut back by 9 bases and J by 2 bases. This CDR3 is 16 amino acids long. Germline V CDR1 and CDR2: MDHEN, SYDVKM. CDR3 DNA sequence: TGTGCCAGGCCACTAGCGGGAGGAGGAGGGGCCTACGAGCAGTACTTC. It codes for CARPLAGGGGAYEQYF.

CDR3 amino acids: CASSQGARQNYYGYTF. The CDR3 DNA is TGCGCCAGCAGCCAAGGAGCTCGACAGAATTACTATGGCTACACCTTC. The chain recombines TRBV4-1 with TRBJ1-2; possibly TRBD1 for D (5 bases). From germline, CDR1 is MGHRA and CDR2 YSYEKL. This CDR3 comprises 16 residues. Trimming pared 1 base from V and 3 bases from J, leaving 15 bases between.

The chain employs TRBV28 and TRBJ1-5; D is uncertain. The CDR3 covers 11 residues. In germline, CDR1 is MDHEN, CDR2 SYDVKM. V was clipped by 2 bases and J by 8 bases, with 4 bases between them. CDR3 nucleotide sequence: TGTGCCAGCAGTTTAGAGGAGCCCCAGCATTTT. Amino acid sequence: CASSLEEPQHF.

This clone was picked up one time. The CDR3 DNA sequence: TGTGCCAGCAGCGTAACCCAACAGGGGTCGAGGGAAAAACTGTTTTTT. This sequence encodes CASSVTQQGSREKLFF. V is TRBV5-5 and J is TRBJ1-4, with TRBD1 identical over 7 bases. Germline V lookup: CDR1 SGHKS, CDR2 YYEKEE (reference sequence). The V and J ends lost 4 bases and 8 bases, in that order; junction bases with no gene match: 14. The CDR3 has 16 amino acids.

The chain joins TRBV27 to TRBJ2-6; TRBD1 agrees at 7 bases. Germline V gene sequence: CDR1 MNHEY, CDR2 SMNVEV (reference sequence). V trimming: 6 bases; J trimming: 0 bases; junction bases outside the gene matches: 8. This CDR3 is 17 amino acids long. The CDR3 region has the DNA TGTGCCAGCAGCCGAACCACAGGGGACTCTGGGGCCAACGTCCTGACTTTC. Protein sequence: CASSRTTGDSGANVLTF.

This chain links TRBV5-5 with TRBJ1-2, with TRBD1 identical over 7 bases. V shed 4 bases, J shed 4 bases, and the junction held 13 bases outside the gene matches. The CDR3 covers 16 residues. Germline lookup yields CDR1 SGHKS and CDR2 YYEKEE (reference sequence). The CDR3: CASSPEGAVTTYGYTF. As DNA, the CDR3 is TGTGCCAGCAGCCCCGAGGGGGCAGTTACCACCTATGGCTACACCTTC.

This rearrangement joins TRBV28 to TRBJ2-7; a possible D gene is TRBD1 (6 bases). Germline V CDR1 and CDR2: MDHEN, SYDVKM. The ends were cut back, 5 bases at V and 2 bases at J, with 13 bases in the middle. The CDR3 sequence is 14 residues long. Here the CDR3 reads CASSLQGWAYEQYF. Here the CDR3 DNA reads TGTGCCAGCAGTCTCCAGGGGTGGGCCTACGAGCAGTACTTC.

V is TRBV20-1 and J is TRBJ2-7; tentative D call: TRBD1 (6 bases). This CDR3 contains 14 residues. V was trimmed by 3 bases and J by 8 bases, leaving 20 bases between them. Germline CDR1 is DFQATT and CDR2 is SNEGSKA (reference sequence). DNA of the CDR3: TGCAGTGCTAGTGATGTTTACTCAGGGGATCAGCAGTACTTC. As protein: CSASDVYSGDQQYF.

The chain is built from TRBV9 and TRBJ2-7; 9 bases map to TRBD2. Trimming removed 0 bases from V and 2 bases from J; junction bases left unmatched: 3. The CDR3 has 15 amino acids. Per the germline V gene, CDR1 is SGDLS and CDR2 is YYNGEE. The CDR3 DNA reads as TGTGCCAGCAGCGTAGCTCTAGCGGGACCCTACGAGCAGTACTTC. It codes for CASSVALAGPYEQYF.

The J gene is TRBJ1-1, the V gene TRBV11-3; D possibly corresponds to TRBD1 (5 bases). V was trimmed by 6 bases and J by 3 bases, leaving 17 bases between them. Germline assignment: CDR1 SGHNT and CDR2 YENEEA. This CDR3 has 15 amino acids. As DNA, the CDR3 is TGTGCCAGCAGTTCCTCTGGGGGGGTAGACACTGAAGCTTTCTTT. Amino acids: CASSSSGGVDTEAFF. Combining the CDR3 with reference TRBV11-3 and TRBJ1-1 gives the whole variable domain EAGVVQSPRYKIIEKKQPVAFWCNPISGHNTLYWYLQNLGQGPELLIRYENEEAVDDSQLPKDRFSAERLKGVDSTLKIQPAELGDSAVYLCASSSSGGVDTEAFFGQGTRLTVV.

The chain carries TRBV28 and TRBJ2-7, with D perhaps matching TRBD1 (6 bases). The CDR3 runs to 14 residues. The germline CDR1 and CDR2 sequences are MDHEN and SYDVKM. With 4 bases removed from V and 2 bases from J, the gap between germline ends came to 12 bases. The CDR3 loop reads CASSSGAGAYEQYF. The DNA for the CDR3 is TGTGCCAGCAGTTCCGGTGCAGGGGCCTACGAGCAGTACTTC.

This rearrangement joins TRBV6-5 to TRBJ2-5; the D gene is possibly TRBD2 (6 bases). Per germline, CDR1 MNHEY and CDR2 SVGAGI. There are 15 residues in the CDR3. V was cut by 0 bases and J by 5 bases, with 13 bases left in between. The CDR3 sequence: CASSYSLGGRETQYF. DNA of the CDR3: TGTGCCAGCAGTTACTCTTTGGGAGGACGGGAGACCCAGTACTTC.